These 32 T cell receptor beta chains were all obtained from the same sample, sequenced in a study of tumor and adjacent non-tumor tissue in lung cancer. This sample's RNA came from whole unsorted tissue. Distant lung tissue was collected more than 3 cm away from the tumor edge. Three rounds of nested PCR, following a modified ARM-PCR protocol, produced the TCRbeta library. Each CDR3 protein gets one entry after TCRdb re-called the multiplex PCR reads with MiXCR. The data hold 45,000 to 65,000 distinct CDR3 sequences, with 74% observed a single time. Sequencing input: distant non-tumor lung tissue. The receptors shown here come from a woman aged 55-69 years with non-small cell lung cancer.

This clonotype appeared once. Because it lacks the conserved phenylalanine or tryptophan at the end, this CDR3 is likely a read error. The limits of the CDR3 on the DNA are not certain, so only TCRdb's listed CDR3 is given. The rearrangement joins TRBV12-3 or TRBV12-4 to TRBJ1-5. The CDR3 is 15 residues long, counting both termini. The CDR3 spells CASSFLRGLNQPQQI.

A few counts support this clonotype. The genes are TRBV20-1 and TRBJ2-2; the match to TRBD2 covers 11 bases. V trimming: 5 bases; J trimming: 7 bases; junction bases outside the gene matches: 3. Germline V lookup: CDR1 DFQATT, CDR2 SNEGSKA (reference sequence). There are 13 residues in the CDR3. The CDR3 coding sequence is TGCAGTGCTGGAGGACTAGCGGGCGGGGAGCTGTTTTTT. Translation: CSAGGLAGGELFF.

The chain uses TRBV11-2 and TRBJ2-7, with D unclear. Trimming shortened V by 5 bases and J by 9 bases, and 14 bases separated the two germline ends. Looked up from germline, CDR1 is SGHAT and CDR2 is FQNNGV. CDR3 length: 12 amino acids. CDR3 protein: CASSADRYRQYF. The CDR3 coding sequence is TGTGCCAGCAGCGCGGACCGCTACAGGCAGTACTTC.

This chain links TRBV12-3 or TRBV12-4 with TRBJ2-3; 9 nucleotides agree with TRBD2. Trimming took 9 bases from V and 2 from J; bases not matched to a gene: 15. The CDR3 runs 17 residues. The CDR3 coding sequence is TGTGCCAGTATGTCTGGGCGGGGGGGCCCTTTCACAGATACGCAGTATTTT. Protein sequence: CASMSGRGGPFTDTQYF.

The rearrangement uses TRBV5-5 and TRBJ2-1; D is uncertain. There are 13 residues in the CDR3. With 2 bases removed from V and 9 bases from J, the gap between germline ends came to 12 bases. The germline CDR1 and CDR2 sequences are SGHKS and YYEKEE (reference sequence). The CDR3 reads CASSLREMFEQFF. In nucleotides, the CDR3 is TGTGCCAGCAGCTTAAGAGAGATGTTTGAGCAGTTCTTC. Full variable domain (outside the CDR3, taken from reference TRBV5-5 and TRBJ2-1): DAGVTQSPTHLIKTRGQQVTLRCSPISGHKSVSWYQQVLGQGPQFIFQYYEKEERGRGNFPDRFSARQFPNYSSELNVNALLLGDSALYLCASSLREMFEQFFGPGTRLTVL.

A word on this clonotype: An end of the junction does not agree with germline; a read error may underlie this. The chain combines TRBV11-2 with TRBJ2-2; possibly TRBD1 for D (6 bases). CDR1 SGHAT and CDR2 FQNNGV come from the germline V gene. The CDR3 is 15 residues long. The CDR3 here is CASSLGRGNTGELFF. Here the CDR3 DNA reads TGTGCCAGCAGCTTAGGCAGGGGAAACACCGGAGAGCTGTTTTTT. The full variable domain, in which reference TRBV11-2 and TRBJ2-2 provide the parts outside the CDR3, is EAGVAQSPRYKIIEKRQSVAFWCNPISGHATLYWYQQILGQGPKLLIQFQNNGVVDDSQLPKDRFSAERLKGVDSTLKIQPAKLEDSAVYLCASSLGRGNTGELFFGEGSRLTVL.

Note on this clonotype: A junction boundary mismatches the germline segment, possibly from a read error. The chain combines TRBV7-9 with TRBJ1-2; possibly TRBD1 for D (6 bases). CDR3 size: 14 residues. Germline V gives CDR1 SEHNR, CDR2 FQNEAQ (reference sequence). The CDR3 nucleotides read TGTACCAGCAGCTTACCAGGGGCTAGGGCTGGTTACACCTTC. Encoded protein: CTSSLPGARAGYTF.

This clonotype was observed a few times. It may be a read error: a sequence one base away is much more abundant. V gene TRBV7-8 combines with J gene TRBJ1-6; the D gene is possibly TRBD1 (5 bases). This CDR3 is built from 14 residues. The germline gives CDR1 SGHVS, CDR2 FQNEAQ. The CDR3 is CAGSLGTTNSPLHF. DNA for the CDR3: TGTGCCGGCAGCTTGGGGACGACTAATTCACCCCTCCACTTT.

As to this clonotype: Germline is not matched at one junction end, which may reflect a read error. The chain has TRBV7-9 and TRBJ1-5; 9 positions match TRBD1. The germline gives CDR1 SEHNR, CDR2 FQNEAQ (reference sequence). The CDR3 has 14 residues. The chain's CDR3 is CASSRQGGNHPQHF. CDR3 coding DNA: TGTGCCAGCAGCAGACAGGGGGGCAATCATCCCCAGCATTTT.

The CDR3 bases are TGTGCCAGCAGCCAAGATGGGACTAGCCGAGTCGAGCAGTTCTTC. As protein: CASSQDGTSRVEQFF. The genes are TRBV4-2 and TRBJ2-1; TRBD2 matches 9 bases. The CDR3 runs 15 residues. Germline lookup yields CDR1 LGHNA and CDR2 YNFKEQ. V lost 0 bases, J lost 10 bases, and 7 bases stayed unmatched.

As to this clonotype: This is likely a read error, given that the CDR3 carries no conserved phenylalanine or tryptophan at its end. Because the CDR3's place on the DNA is in doubt, the DNA is left out and the CDR3 is given as listed by TCRdb. The chain carries TRBV6-2 or TRBV6-3 and TRBJ2-7; the table's D call, TRBD1, has no DNA check behind it. In germline, CDR1 is MNHEY, CDR2 SVGEGT. Ends included, the CDR3 has 13 residues. CDR3 region: CASSRQESYEQCL.

The table lists this clonotype with a count of one. Sequence at one end of the junction differs from germline and may be a read error. The chain is built from TRBV20-1 and TRBJ1-1; D unresolved. The CDR3 has 13 residues. Per germline, CDR1 DFQATT and CDR2 SNEGSKA (reference sequence). CDR3 amino acids: CSARDRLGIEALF. The CDR3, as DNA: TGCAGTGCTAGAGACCGTCTGGGAATTGAAGCTTTATTT.

This rearrangement joins TRBV28 to TRBJ1-4; D might be TRBD1 (5 bases). Germline assignment: CDR1 MDHEN and CDR2 SYDVKM. This CDR3 has 18 residues. The ends were cut back, 1 base at V and 3 bases at J, with 18 bases in the middle. CDR3 sequence (DNA): TGTGCCAGCAGTTTATCGACCGGGGCAGGAGTAGCTAATGAAAAACTGTTTTTT. Protein sequence: CASSLSTGAGVANEKLFF.

This chain links TRBV6-2 or TRBV6-3 with TRBJ2-1; tentatively, D is TRBD2 (5 bases). The last part of the DNA fits TRBJ2-7 better; the J call may be wrong. There are 15 residues in the CDR3. Germline CDR1 and CDR2: MNHEY and SVGEGT. The CDR3 region is CASRPLTRSYNEQYF. The DNA for the CDR3 is TGTGCCAGCAGACCTCTAACTAGGTCCTACAATGAGCAGTACTTC.

Details on this clonotype: One junction end does not reproduce the germline sequence, and a read error may be involved. V and J are TRBV11-3 and TRBJ2-2; TRBD1 agrees at 7 bases. Germline V CDR1 and CDR2: SGHNT, YENEEA. The CDR3 covers 15 residues. The CDR3 reads CTSSPGTVVTGELFF. CDR3 DNA sequence: TGTACCAGTAGCCCCGGGACAGTGGTCACCGGGGAGCTGTTTTTT.

Details on this clonotype: A much larger clonotype is one base distant, so this may be a read error. The rearrangement links TRBV24-1 to TRBJ2-1; no clear D gene. This CDR3 region has 13 residues. Germline loops: CDR1 KGHDR, CDR2 SFDVKD. V lost 2 bases, J lost 9 bases, and 10 bases lay in between. In DNA, the CDR3 is TGTGCCACCAGTGATTCCAGGAAGACTGAGCAGTTCTTC. Amino acid sequence: CATSDSRKTEQFF.

In the case of this clonotype: The germline gene is not matched at one end of the junction; a read error may be the cause. The chain links TRBV4-1 to TRBJ2-7; 11 positions agree with TRBD2. Germline CDR1 is MGHRA and CDR2 is YSYEKL. The CDR3 totals 15 residues. The CDR3 DNA is TGCGCCAGCAGCCATACTAGCGGGAGACAATACGAGCACTACTTC. Its translation: CASSHTSGRQYEHYF.

Of note for this clonotype: At one end, the junction sequence differs from germline, possibly due to a read error. J is TRBJ1-2 and V is TRBV14, with D perhaps TRBD1 (6 bases). Germline V gene data show CDR1 as SGHDN and CDR2 as FVKESK. CDR3 length equals 16 residues. DNA of the CDR3: TGTGCCATCAGCCTAGCCAGGGGAGGGTGGGGTGTCGGCTACACCTTC. Translation: CAISLARGGWGVGYTF.

As regards this clonotype: This is likely a read error, given that the CDR3 carries no conserved phenylalanine or tryptophan at its end. This sequence joins TRBV11-2 and TRBJ1-4; D is uncertain. The CDR3 is 14 residues long. The germline CDR1 and CDR2 sequences are SGHAT and FQNNGV. CDR3 nucleotide sequence: TGTGTCAGCAGCTTCTCTGCAACTAATGAAAAACTGTTTTCT. This translates into CVSSFSATNEKLFS.

Of note for this clonotype: The conserved closing phenylalanine or tryptophan is absent in this CDR3, likely reflecting a read error. The chain uses TRBV20-1 and TRBJ2-3; either TRBD1 or TRBD2 may fit D (5 bases each). CDR3 length equals 15 residues. The germline V gene encodes CDR1 DFQATT and CDR2 SNEGSKA (reference sequence). The CDR3 DNA sequence: TGCAGTGCTCAGACCGGGACCAAACCCCCAGATATGCAGTATCTT. Translation: CSAQTGTKPPDMQYL.

Of note for this clonotype: Since the CDR3 does not end with the conserved phenylalanine or tryptophan, this likely comes from a read error. The genes are TRBV6-2 or TRBV6-3 and TRBJ2-7, with TRBD1 identical over 9 bases. The CDR3 is made up of 13 amino acids. After removal of 5 bases from V and 7 bases from J, the junction contained 6 bases not matched to a gene. The germline gives CDR1 MNHEY, CDR2 SVGEGT. The CDR3 loop reads CASSVDRGGEQYL. The CDR3 region has the DNA TGTGCCAGCAGTGTGGACAGGGGTGGTGAGCAGTACTTA.

Note on this clonotype: At one of its ends the junction is not consistent with the germline gene, which may arise from a read error. The chain is built from TRBV6-2 or TRBV6-3 and TRBJ1-5; 9 nucleotides agree with TRBD1. The CDR3 sequence is 17 residues long. The germline V gene encodes CDR1 MNHEY and CDR2 SVGEGT. The CDR3 region has the DNA TGTGCCAGTAGTCGGACAGGGGTGGTGTATAGCAATCAGCACCAGCATTTT. This codes for CASSRTGVVYSNQHQHF.

This clonotype appeared many times. The V and J genes are TRBV6-2 or TRBV6-3 and TRBJ2-6, with D perhaps TRBD2 (6 bases). Germline V gene lookup returns CDR1 MNHEY and CDR2 SVGEGT. Between the trimmed V and J ends, which lost 4 bases and 1 base, there was a span of 8 bases. This CDR3 has 15 amino acids. CDR3 DNA: TGTGCCAGCAGTTCCGCGGGGTCTGGGGCCAACGTCCTGACTTTC. As protein: CASSSAGSGANVLTF.

Comment on this clonotype: Since a much larger clone is just one base distant, this may be a read error. The V and J genes are TRBV5-1 and TRBJ1-4; D not resolved. Germline CDR1 SGHRS, CDR2 YFSETQ. The CDR3 runs to 13 residues. Written as DNA, the CDR3 is TGCGCCAGCATCATACGACTTGACGAAAAACAGTTTTTT. Translated: CASIIRLDEKQFF.

With regard to this clonotype: Lacking the conserved final phenylalanine or tryptophan, this CDR3 likely reflects a read error. This sequence joins TRBV11-3 and TRBJ2-3; no definite D call. CDR3 length: 13 amino acids. CDR1 and CDR2 from the germline V gene are SGHNT and YENEEA. The CDR3 reads CASSLDEIYTQYI. In nucleotides, the CDR3 is TGTGCCAGCAGCCTAGACGAGATCTATACGCAGTATATT.

As concerns this clonotype: The CDR3 carries no conserved terminal phenylalanine or tryptophan, so it likely arises from a read error. No DNA is shown, since the ends of the CDR3 on it are uncertain; the CDR3 is the one TCRdb lists. This chain connects TRBV7-9 to TRBJ1-1; the D segment call TRBD1 is taken from the table without a DNA check. The CDR3 totals 13 residues, both ends included. Per the germline V gene, CDR1 is SEHNR and CDR2 is FQNEAQ (reference sequence). The CDR3 reads CASSFRDRPKDFL.

This clonotype was counted a few times. The chain carries TRBV5-4 and TRBJ2-3, with 10 bases that match TRBD1. The V and J ends lost 4 bases and 4 bases, in that order; junction bases with no gene match: 6. CDR1 and CDR2 (germline): SGHNT, YYREEE (reference sequence). CDR3 length equals 15 residues. CDR3 bases: TGTGCCAGCAGCCCCGACAGGGGGCGAGCAGATACGCAGTATTTT. Translated: CASSPDRGRADTQYF.

With respect to this clonotype: The CDR3 does not close with the conserved phenylalanine or tryptophan, likely indicating a read error. The DNA is left out, because the CDR3 cannot be placed on it with certainty; the CDR3 is given as TCRdb lists it. The rearrangement joins TRBV20-1 to TRBJ2-5; TRBD1, the table's D call, lacks a check against the DNA. Germline values: CDR1 DFQATT, CDR2 SNEGSKA (reference sequence). Termini included, the CDR3 measures 13 amino acids. The CDR3 spells CTLTQGAVETQYL.

Concerning this clonotype: The junction shows a germline mismatch at one end, possibly a read error. The chain carries TRBV6-4 and TRBJ2-3; TRBD1 agrees at 10 bases. The CDR3 extends over 14 amino acids. Germline assignment: CDR1 MRHNA and CDR2 SNTAGT. This chain's CDR3 is CASSPGQGSDTRYF. The CDR3 region has the DNA TGTGCCAGTTCTCCGGGACAGGGGTCAGATACGCGGTATTTT.

In the case of this clonotype: The CDR3 ends on some other residue instead of the conserved phenylalanine or tryptophan, so this is likely a read error. This sequence joins TRBV5-1 and TRBJ2-2; D unclear. The CDR3 is 13 residues long. The germline gives CDR1 SGHRS, CDR2 YFSETQ. In DNA, the CDR3 is TGCCCCAGCAGCTTGACGGAATCCGGGGAGCTGTTTTTA. Amino acid sequence: CPSSLTESGELFL.

This clonotype occurred many times. This chain joins TRBV6-7 and TRBJ2-3, with 14 nucleotides matching TRBD2. TRBV6-7 is flagged as an ORF with uncertain function. The CDR3 spans 17 residues. Trimming at V came to 7 bases and at J to 4 bases, leaving 10 bases not matched to a gene. CDR3 sequence reads: CASTGGTSGSGPDTQYF. CDR3 nucleotide sequence: TGTGCCAGCACCGGAGGGACTAGCGGGAGCGGTCCAGATACGCAGTATTTT.

J is TRBJ2-3 and V is TRBV29-1; D gene uncertain. The V and J ends lost 7 bases and 15 bases respectively, with 26 bases between them. Germline lookup yields CDR1 SQVTM and CDR2 ANQGSEA. The CDR3 sequence is 13 residues long. The CDR3 region is CSGRVGGTDTRYF. DNA of the CDR3: TGCAGCGGCCGGGTTGGTGGCACAGATACGCGATATTTT.